This TCR beta chain was sequenced for a study of response to subunit inactivated influenza vaccine. Regarding the study as a whole: Few new T cells, the authors suggested, are recruited by each seasonal influenza vaccination.

The CDR3 is 14 amino acids. Germline V gene data show CDR1 as SNHLY and CDR2 as FYNNEI. With V trimmed by 4 bases and J by 2 bases, 5 bases remained unmatched. This clonotype has a handful of counts. Antigen specificity is unknown. MiXCR, run by TCRdb on the RT-PCR reads, gives a single entry per CDR3 protein. The sample includes roughly 670,000 distinct CDR3 sequences, around 13% of them seen just once. V gene TRBV2 combines with J gene TRBJ2-7; TRBD2 agrees at 7 bases. The material was PBMCs from blood, obtained around 15 days before vaccination. The sequence was obtained from a man aged 45-65 years who received an inactivated influenza vaccine. For the CDR3, the DNA is TGTGCCAGCAGTGTTAGTGGGAGGGCCTACGAGCAGTACTTC. This translates into CASSVSGRAYEQYF.